This entry is about one T cell receptor beta chain. The antigen remains unidentified. The data are from a study of shared clonotypes between healthy human individuals. Overall study context: Three plates were used per donor for CD4 naive, three for CD4 memory, two for CD8 naive and one for CD8 memory. Points from the study as a whole: Non-shared clonotypes showed lower generation probabilities than clonotypes common to all four donors. The naive CD4 repertoires of several donors were compared, and around 5.1% of clonotypes were shared.

Germline CDR1 is ENHRY and CDR2 is SYGVKD. With 6 bases removed from V and 4 bases from J, the gap between germline ends came to 9 bases. The CDR3 has 12 residues. At the deep level, the assay was run. Sequencing used immunoSEQ multiplex PCR; TCRdb keeps in-frame clones, though not all of them. The sample has millions of clones; 90% to 95% are singletons. The chain carries TRBV10-3 and TRBJ1-2; D may be TRBD1 (6 bases). The sample consisted of naive CD4+ T cells sorted from blood. The subset: CD45RA+ positively selected. The TCR sequence derives from a young man in good health. The CDR3 DNA sequence: TGTGCCATCAGCGGGGGCAGCTATGGCTACACCTTC. Protein: CAISGGSYGYTF.